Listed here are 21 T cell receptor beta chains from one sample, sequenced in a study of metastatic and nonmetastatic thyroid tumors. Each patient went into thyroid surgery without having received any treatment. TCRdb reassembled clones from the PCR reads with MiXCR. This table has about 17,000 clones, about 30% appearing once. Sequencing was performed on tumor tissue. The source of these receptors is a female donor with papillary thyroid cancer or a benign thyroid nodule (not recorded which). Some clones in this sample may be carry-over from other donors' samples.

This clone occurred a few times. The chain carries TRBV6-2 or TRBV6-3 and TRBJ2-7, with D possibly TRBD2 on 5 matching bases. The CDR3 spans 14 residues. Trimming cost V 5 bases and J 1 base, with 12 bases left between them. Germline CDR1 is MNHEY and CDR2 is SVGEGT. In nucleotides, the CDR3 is TGTGCCAGCAGTGAAACTAGATTATCCTACGAGCAGTACTTC. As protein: CASSETRLSYEQYF.

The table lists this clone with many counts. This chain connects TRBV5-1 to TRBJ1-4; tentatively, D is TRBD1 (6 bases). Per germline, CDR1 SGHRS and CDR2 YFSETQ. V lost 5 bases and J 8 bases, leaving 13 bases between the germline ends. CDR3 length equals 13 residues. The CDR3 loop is CASSRGAGEKLFF. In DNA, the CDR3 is TGCGCCAGCAGTCGGGGGGCAGGGGAAAAACTGTTTTTT.

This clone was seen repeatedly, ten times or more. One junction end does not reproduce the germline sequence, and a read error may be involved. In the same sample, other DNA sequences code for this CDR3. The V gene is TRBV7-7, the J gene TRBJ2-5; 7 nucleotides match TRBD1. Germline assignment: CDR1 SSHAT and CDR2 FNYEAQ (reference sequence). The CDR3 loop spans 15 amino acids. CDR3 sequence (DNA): TGTGCTAGCAGCCTTACAGGGGCTGGTGGGGAGACCCAGTACTTC. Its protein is CASSLTGAGGETQYF.

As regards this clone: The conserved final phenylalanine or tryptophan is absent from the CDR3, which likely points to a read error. CDR3 DNA sequence: TGCGCCAGCAGTCCCTTTCGCTGGCAGATCAGCTCCTACAATGAGCAGTTCCTC. As protein: CASSPFRWQISSYNEQFL. V usage is TRBV27 and J usage is TRBJ2-1; D gene ambiguous. CDR1 and CDR2 from the germline V gene are MNHEY and SMNVEV (reference sequence). This CDR3 is 18 amino acids long.

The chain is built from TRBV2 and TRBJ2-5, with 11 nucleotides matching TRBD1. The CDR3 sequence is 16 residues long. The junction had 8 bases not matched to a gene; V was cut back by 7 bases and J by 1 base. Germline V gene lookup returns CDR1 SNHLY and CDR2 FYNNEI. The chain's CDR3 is CASTGPGQGGQETQYF. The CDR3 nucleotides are TGTGCCAGCACTGGCCCGGGACAGGGGGGCCAAGAGACCCAGTACTTC.

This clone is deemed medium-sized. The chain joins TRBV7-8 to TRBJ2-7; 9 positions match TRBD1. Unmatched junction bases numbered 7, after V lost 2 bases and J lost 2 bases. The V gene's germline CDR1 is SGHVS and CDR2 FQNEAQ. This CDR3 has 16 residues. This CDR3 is CASSLLGTGLAYEQYF. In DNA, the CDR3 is TGTGCCAGCAGCTTATTAGGGACAGGGCTCGCCTACGAGCAGTACTTC.

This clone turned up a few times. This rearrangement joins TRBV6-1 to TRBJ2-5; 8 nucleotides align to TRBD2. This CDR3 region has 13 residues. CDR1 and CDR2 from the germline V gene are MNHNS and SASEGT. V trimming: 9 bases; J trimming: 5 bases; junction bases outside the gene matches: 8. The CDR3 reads CASQAGARETQYF. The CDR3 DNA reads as TGTGCCAGTCAAGCGGGAGCGCGGGAGACCCAGTACTTC.

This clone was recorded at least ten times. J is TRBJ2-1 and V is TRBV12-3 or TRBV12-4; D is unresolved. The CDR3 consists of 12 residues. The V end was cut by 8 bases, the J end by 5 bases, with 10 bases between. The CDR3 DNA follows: TGTGCCAGCCGGTATAGCAACAATGAGCAGTTCTTC. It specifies CASRYSNNEQFF.

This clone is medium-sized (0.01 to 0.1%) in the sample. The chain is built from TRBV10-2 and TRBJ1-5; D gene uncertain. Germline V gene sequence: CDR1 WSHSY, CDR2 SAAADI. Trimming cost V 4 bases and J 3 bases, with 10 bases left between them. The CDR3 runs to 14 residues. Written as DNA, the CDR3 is TGCGCCAGCAGTGCCCGGGTGCCCAATCAGCCCCAGCATTTT. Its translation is CASSARVPNQPQHF.

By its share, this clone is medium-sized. Here the CDR3 DNA reads TGTGCCAGCAGTCTACGGGGTTCATATGGCTACACCTTC. This translates into CASSLRGSYGYTF. The chain uses TRBV27 and TRBJ1-2; no reliable D call. The germline gives CDR1 MNHEY, CDR2 SMNVEV (reference sequence). The V end was cut by 5 bases, the J end by 5 bases, with 12 bases between. The CDR3 loop spans 13 amino acids.

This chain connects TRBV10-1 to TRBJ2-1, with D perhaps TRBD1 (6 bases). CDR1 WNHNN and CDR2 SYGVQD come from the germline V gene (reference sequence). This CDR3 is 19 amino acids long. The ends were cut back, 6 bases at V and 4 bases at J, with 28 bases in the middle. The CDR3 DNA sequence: TGCGCCAGCAGCCTCTCCCAGAGAAACCGGGACAACGCATACAATGAGCAGTTCTTC. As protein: CASSLSQRNRDNAYNEQFF.

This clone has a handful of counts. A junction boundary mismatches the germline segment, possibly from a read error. CDR3 in amino acids: CASSPNSNQPRHF. The CDR3 DNA is TGTGCCAGTAGCCCGAACAGCAATCAGCCCCGGCATTTT. This chain joins TRBV19 and TRBJ1-5; D gene uncertain. The germline V gene has CDR1 LNHDA and CDR2 SQIVND (reference sequence). The CDR3 spans 13 residues.

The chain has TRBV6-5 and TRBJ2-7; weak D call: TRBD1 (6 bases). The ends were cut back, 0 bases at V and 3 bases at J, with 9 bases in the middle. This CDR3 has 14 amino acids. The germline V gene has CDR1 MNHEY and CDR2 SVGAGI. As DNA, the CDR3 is TGTGCCAGCAGTTACTCGGGGGCACTCTACGAGCAGTACTTC. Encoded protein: CASSYSGALYEQYF.

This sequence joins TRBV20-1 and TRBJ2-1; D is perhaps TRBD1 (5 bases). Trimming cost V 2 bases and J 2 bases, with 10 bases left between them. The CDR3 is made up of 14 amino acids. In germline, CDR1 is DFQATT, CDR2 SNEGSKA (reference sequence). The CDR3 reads CSARPLGPYNEQFF. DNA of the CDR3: TGCAGTGCTAGACCTTTGGGGCCCTACAATGAGCAGTTCTTC.

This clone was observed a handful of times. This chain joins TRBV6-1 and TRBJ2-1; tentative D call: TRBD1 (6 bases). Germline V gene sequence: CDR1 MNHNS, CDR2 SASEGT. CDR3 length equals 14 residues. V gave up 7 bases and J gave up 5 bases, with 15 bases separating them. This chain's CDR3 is CASTEATGNNEQFF. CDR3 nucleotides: TGTGCCAGCACCGAAGCAACAGGGAACAATGAGCAGTTCTTC.

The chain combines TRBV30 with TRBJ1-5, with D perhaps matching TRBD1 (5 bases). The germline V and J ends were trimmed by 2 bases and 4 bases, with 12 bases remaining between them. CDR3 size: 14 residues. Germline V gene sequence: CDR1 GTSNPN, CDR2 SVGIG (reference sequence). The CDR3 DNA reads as TGTGCCTGGAGTATAGGGGATGGGAATCAGCCCCAGCATTTT. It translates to CAWSIGDGNQPQHF.

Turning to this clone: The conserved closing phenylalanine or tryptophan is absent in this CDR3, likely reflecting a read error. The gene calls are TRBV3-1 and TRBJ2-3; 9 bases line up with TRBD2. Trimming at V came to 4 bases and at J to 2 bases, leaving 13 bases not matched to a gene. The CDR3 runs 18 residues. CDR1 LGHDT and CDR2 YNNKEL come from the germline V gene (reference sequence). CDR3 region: CASSPTRIAGAYTDTQYL. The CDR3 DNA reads TGTGCCAGCAGCCCGACGAGGATAGCGGGGGCCTACACAGATACGCAGTATCTT.

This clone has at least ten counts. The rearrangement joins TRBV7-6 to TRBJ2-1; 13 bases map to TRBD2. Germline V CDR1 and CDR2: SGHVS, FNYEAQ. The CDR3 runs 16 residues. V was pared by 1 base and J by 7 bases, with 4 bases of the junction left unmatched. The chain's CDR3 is CASSLGLAGGGNEQFF. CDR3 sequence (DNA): TGTGCCAGCAGCTTAGGACTAGCGGGAGGAGGGAATGAGCAGTTCTTC.

The CDR3 protein is CASSLRGTGYWNTEAFF. The DNA for the CDR3 is TGTGCCAGCAGTCTAAGGGGGACAGGGTATTGGAACACTGAAGCTTTCTTT. This sequence joins TRBV28 and TRBJ1-1; 9 nucleotides align to TRBD1. The V and J ends lost 5 bases and 1 base, in that order; junction bases with no gene match: 11. Germline values: CDR1 MDHEN, CDR2 SYDVKM. This CDR3 spans 17 amino acids.

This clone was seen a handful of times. The CDR3 protein is CASSLFFGGDQPQHF. CDR3 DNA sequence: TGTGCCAGCAGTCTTTTCTTCGGGGGAGATCAGCCCCAGCATTTT. The chain carries TRBV6-1 and TRBJ1-5, with D possibly matching TRBD1 (5 bases). Germline-derived CDR1 and CDR2 are MNHNS and SASEGT. CDR3 length: 15 amino acids. V was trimmed by 5 bases and J by 5 bases, leaving 16 bases between them.

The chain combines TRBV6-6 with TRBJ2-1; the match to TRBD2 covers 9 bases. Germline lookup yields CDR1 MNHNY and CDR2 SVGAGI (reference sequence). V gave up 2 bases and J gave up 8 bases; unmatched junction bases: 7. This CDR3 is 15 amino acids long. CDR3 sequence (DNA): TGTGCCAGCAGTTACAGGGCTAGCGGGACTGATGAGCAGTTCTTC. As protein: CASSYRASGTDEQFF.